This TCR beta chain came from a study of tumor and adjacent non-tumor tissue in lung cancer. Study as a whole: Stage I to III disease affected about ten men and 5 women aged about 30 to 85.

A modified ARM-PCR protocol with three rounds of nested PCR amplified TCRbeta. MiXCR, run by TCRdb on the multiplex PCR reads, gives a single entry per CDR3 protein. This table has some 90,000 distinct CDR3 sequences, about three fifths appearing once. Germline V gene lookup returns CDR1 SQVTM and CDR2 ANQGSEA. This CDR3 contains 12 residues. V was shortened by 4 bases and J by 8 bases, with 14 bases between the two germline ends. This sample's RNA came from whole unsorted tissue. The sample consisted of lung tumor tissue. V usage is TRBV29-1 and J usage is TRBJ1-2, with a weak D call TRBD1 (6 bases). This clonotype was obtained from a man between 65 and 79 years old with non-small cell lung cancer. The CDR3 DNA reads as TGCAGCGTTGGGACAGCTAGTGGCGGCTACACCTTC. It codes for CSVGTASGGYTF.